Listed below are T cell receptor beta chains from one sample, sequenced in a study of cytomegalovirus exposure and HLA in healthy donors. Measured with immunoSEQ multiplex PCR; TCRdb has only the in-frame clones, and not every one. The repertoire consists of about 170,000 clones, with 85% to 90% occurring once and the leading ten covering around 4.4%. The sequenced sample was PBMCs. The receptors were sampled from a man younger than 35 in good health and CMV-seropositive. CDR3s include the opening cysteine and the closing phenylalanine or tryptophan. D genes are given only for firm matches. Only some rows state a clone size, as once, few, many or a class for expanded clones.

d_gene,abundance,v_gene,j_gene,CDR3nt,CDR3aa
.,.,TRBV10-1,TRBJ2-1,TGCGCCAGCAGTGAGACCGGACAGTACAATGAGCAGTTCTTC,CASSETGQYNEQFF
TRBD2,.,TRBV4-2,TRBJ2-5,TGTGCCAGCAGCCAAGCTGCGGGAGGAGGAGAGACCCAGTACTTC,CASSQAAGGGETQYF
TRBD2,few,TRBV6-1,TRBJ2-7,TGTGCCACCGGCGCGGGAGGGTTGTACGAGCAGTACTTC,CATGAGGLYEQYF
.,few,TRBV9,TRBJ2-3,TGTGCCAGCAGCGTAGGGCGCACAGATACGCAGTATTTT,CASSVGRTDTQYF
.,.,TRBV7-9,TRBJ1-1,TGTGCCAGCAGCTTACCAGGGGCTGACACTGAAGCTTTCTTT,CASSLPGADTEAFF
.,.,TRBV13,TRBJ2-5,TGTGCCAGCAGCTTAGGTGCAGGGAGGGAGACCCAGTACTTC,CASSLGAGRETQYF
TRBD1,.,TRBV4-1,TRBJ1-5,TGCGCCAGCAGCCAAGGGCCGACAGGGATTGAGGCCCAGCATTTT,CASSQGPTGIEAQHF
TRBD1,.,TRBV30,TRBJ2-6,TGTGCCTGGAGTCCGACAGGGAACTCTGGGGCCAACGTCCTGACTTTC,CAWSPTGNSGANVLTF
TRBD1,.,TRBV11-3,TRBJ2-1,TGTGCCAGCAGCCGCGCCGGGACAGAGTACAATGAGCAGTTCTTC,CASSRAGTEYNEQFF
TRBD1,.,TRBV28,TRBJ1-2,TGTGCCAGCAGTTCCGGGACAGGCGGCTATGGCTACACCTTC,CASSSGTGGYGYTF
TRBD1,.,TRBV6-1,TRBJ1-1,TGTGCCAGCAGAGACAGGGGTGGAATTGAAGCTTTCTTT,CASRDRGGIEAFF
TRBD1,.,TRBV7-9,TRBJ1-2,TGTGCCAGCAGCCAGGGACAGGCGAGGGGCTACACCTTC,CASSQGQARGYTF
TRBD1,.,TRBV19,TRBJ1-2,TGTGCCAGTAGTGATGACGAAGGGACAGGGGGCTCTGGCTACACCTTC,CASSDDEGTGGSGYTF
.,.,TRBV5-1,TRBJ2-7,TGCGCCAGCAGCTTGGTGGCAGTTCCCTACGAGCAGTACTTC,CASSLVAVPYEQYF
.,.,TRBV19,TRBJ2-5,TGTGCCAGTAGTATCAGGGAGACCCAGTACTTC,CASSIRETQYF
.,.,TRBV4-1,TRBJ2-7,TGCGCCAGCAGCCAATTAGACAGCCTTTACGAGCAGTACTTC,CASSQLDSLYEQYF
.,.,TRBV29-1,TRBJ1-2,TGCAGCGTTGAAGACGGACAGTTCCCCTATGGCTACACCTTC,CSVEDGQFPYGYTF
.,.,TRBV28,TRBJ1-4,TGTGCCAGCAGTCCGGGCGGGAGGGGAAGTAATGAAAAACTGTTTTTT,CASSPGGRGSNEKLFF
TRBD1,.,TRBV5-4,TRBJ2-7,TGTGCCAGCAGCTGGAGGACAGGGAGCCACGAGCAGTACTTC,CASSWRTGSHEQYF
.,.,TRBV7-9,TRBJ2-1,TGTGCCAGCAGCTTATTAGACTACAATGAGCAGTTCTTC,CASSLLDYNEQFF
TRBD1,.,TRBV7-9,TRBJ1-2,TGTGCCAGCAGCTTGGAACCCCCCACCGGGACAGGGGGCGGCTATGGCTACACCTTC,CASSLEPPTGTGGGYGYTF
TRBD2,.,TRBV7-9,TRBJ2-2,TGTGCCAGCAGCTTATACGGGACTAGCGGGGGGAACACCGGGGAGCTGTTTTTT,CASSLYGTSGGNTGELFF
TRBD1,.,TRBV9,TRBJ1-1,TGTGCCAGCAGCCCCAGGGGACAGACGAACACTGAAGCTTTCTTT,CASSPRGQTNTEAFF
.,.,TRBV6-6,TRBJ2-7,TGTGCCACCGGTAAGGGGCAGGTGGTCCACGAGCAGTACTTC,CATGKGQVVHEQYF
TRBD1,.,TRBV28,TRBJ1-5,TGTGCCAGTTACAGGGGGGTCCAGCATTTT,CASYRGVQHF
.,.,TRBV28,TRBJ1-2,TGTGCCAGCACTCCAACGGTAGGGGGGGCTAAGGATGGCTACACCTTC,CASTPTVGGAKDGYTF
TRBD2,.,TRBV25-1,TRBJ2-2,TGTGCCAGCTCCGACCCGGGACTAGCGGGAGGTTTCACCGGGGAGCTGTTTTTT,CASSDPGLAGGFTGELFF
.,.,TRBV13,TRBJ2-1,TGTGCCAGCAGCTTAGGTCGGGTCTCCTACAATGAGCAGTTCTTC,CASSLGRVSYNEQFF
.,.,TRBV2,TRBJ2-3,TGTGCCAGCAATAGCGGTTATGACACAGATACGCAGTATTTT,CASNSGYDTDTQYF
TRBD1,.,TRBV7-2,TRBJ2-1,TGTGCCAGCAGCCAGGACAGGGCGCTCTACAATGAGCAGTTCTTC,CASSQDRALYNEQFF
.,.,TRBV7-2,TRBJ1-2,TGTGCCAGCAGACGAGTAAACAGGCTAGGCGGCTACACCTTC,CASRRVNRLGGYTF
.,.,TRBV14,TRBJ2-1,TGTGCCAGCAGCCAATCGGGGGGCTGGTACAATGAGCAGTTCTTC,CASSQSGGWYNEQFF
.,.,TRBV7-8,TRBJ2-2,TGTGCCAGCAGCTTAGTTGGAGGGGAGACCGGGGAGCTGTTTTTT,CASSLVGGETGELFF
TRBD2,once,TRBV12-5,TRBJ2-3,TGTGCTAGTGGTGGGACTAGCCGAGATACGCAGTATTTT,CASGGTSRDTQYF
TRBD2,.,TRBV18,TRBJ2-7,TGTGCCAGCTCTTCGGGGGGGGACGAGCAGTACTTC,CASSSGGDEQYF
TRBD2,.,TRBV7-9,TRBJ2-3,TGTGCCAGCAGCGCCGGGACTAGCGGCACAGATACGCAGTATTTT,CASSAGTSGTDTQYF
TRBD2,.,TRBV5-6,TRBJ2-5,TGTGCCAGCAGCGAGACTAGCGGGAGGGCCGGGACCCAGTACTTC,CASSETSGRAGTQYF
TRBD2,.,TRBV2,TRBJ2-1,TGTGCCAGCAGCACGGGACTAGCGGCCTACAATGAGCAGTTCTTC,CASSTGLAAYNEQFF
.,.,TRBV21-1,TRBJ1-5,TGTGCCAGCAATCCCCGAAAAGTGAACAGGGGGCCTTATAGCAATCAGCCCCAGCATTTT,CASNPRKVNRGPYSNQPQHF
TRBD2,.,TRBV27,TRBJ2-3,TGTGCCAGCAGTTTGGACGGGAGGGGTAGCGCAGATACGCAGTATTTT,CASSLDGRGSADTQYF
.,.,TRBV5-1,TRBJ2-7,TGCGCCAGCAGCTTACAGGGGGCGTTCGGAGGGACTAGCGTCGAGCAGTACTTC,CASSLQGAFGGTSVEQYF
.,.,TRBV11-2,TRBJ2-3,TGTGCCAGCAGCTTAGGAGGGGGTACAGATACGCAGTATTTT,CASSLGGGTDTQYF
.,.,TRBV27,TRBJ2-2,TGTGCCAGCAGTTCCCCGGTCAGGGGTACCGGGGAGCTGTTTTTT,CASSSPVRGTGELFF
TRBD2,.,TRBV15,TRBJ2-3,TGTGCCACCAGCAGCCGACTAGCGGGAGAAGATACGCAGTATTTT,CATSSRLAGEDTQYF
TRBD1,.,TRBV11-2,TRBJ1-2,TGTGCCAGCAGCTCTAGCTCCGGGACAGGGAAGAATGGCTACACCTTC,CASSSSSGTGKNGYTF
.,.,TRBV5-8,TRBJ1-1,TGTGCCAGCAGCTTGGCCGGGTTTACCATGAACACTGAAGCTTTCTTT,CASSLAGFTMNTEAFF
.,.,TRBV11-3,TRBJ2-7,TGTGCCAGCAGCTTAGGCCCAGGATACGAGCAGTACTTC,CASSLGPGYEQYF
.,.,TRBV5-1,TRBJ2-2,TGCGCCAGCAGACAACCGCCCGGGGGCACCGGGGAGCTGTTTTTT,CASRQPPGGTGELFF
TRBD1,.,TRBV14,TRBJ2-7,TGTGCCAGCAGCCAGACGCGACAGGGGACCTACGAGCAGTACTTC,CASSQTRQGTYEQYF
TRBD1,.,TRBV29-1,TRBJ2-2,TGCAGCGTGAGGCCCGGGACAGCGAACACCGGGGAGCTGTTTTTT,CSVRPGTANTGELFF
.,.,TRBV5-1,TRBJ1-2,TGCGCCAGCAGCTTAGAATCGGACAGAAACTATGGCTACACCTTC,CASSLESDRNYGYTF
TRBD1,many,TRBV29-1,TRBJ2-7,TGCAGCGTTGGGACAGGGGTCTACGAGCAGTACTTC,CSVGTGVYEQYF
TRBD2,.,TRBV28,TRBJ2-3,TGTGCCAGCAGCAGCGGGAACACAGATACGCAGTATTTT,CASSSGNTDTQYF
TRBD2,.,TRBV30,TRBJ2-5,TGTGCCTTGTCGGGACTAGCGGGAGAGACCCAGTACTTC,CALSGLAGETQYF
.,.,TRBV5-6,TRBJ1-3,TGTGCCAGCAGTCCTACGGGGGTTTATTCTGGAAACACCATATATTTT,CASSPTGVYSGNTIYF
TRBD2,.,TRBV7-9,TRBJ2-1,TGTGCCAGCAGCTTACCAAATACGGGGAGGGAAATGGGCAATGAGCAGTTCTTC,CASSLPNTGREMGNEQFF
.,.,TRBV30,TRBJ2-7,TGTGCCTGGAGTCTTTCAGGGAGGTACTACGAGCAGTACTTC,CAWSLSGRYYEQYF
.,.,TRBV2,TRBJ1-4,TGTGCCAGCAGTGACGGGGGTACTAATGAAAAACTGTTTTTT,CASSDGGTNEKLFF
TRBD2,.,TRBV4-1,TRBJ2-5,TGCGCCAGCAGCCAAGAAAGGAAGGCAAGCGGGAGAGAGACCCAGTACTTC,CASSQERKASGRETQYF
.,.,TRBV7-2,TRBJ2-5,TGTGCCAGCAGCTTAGTCAGACAAGAGACCCAGTACTTC,CASSLVRQETQYF